This TCR beta chain derives from a study of cytomegalovirus exposure and HLA in healthy donors. A multiplex PCR was run with 60 Vbeta primers and 13 Jbeta primers. The repertoire was sequenced with immunoSEQ multiplex PCR; TCRdb's copy has only in-frame clones and lacks some. The repertoire consists of just over 150,000 clones, with approximately 79% occurring once and the leading ten covering less than 8.5%. The sequence came from a man in his forties in good health and CMV-seropositive. The sample was PBMCs.

The CDR3 region has the DNA TGCGCCAGCAGCTTTTCTGTTCCGAACACTGAAGCTTTCTTT. This encodes CASSFSVPNTEAFF. The J gene is TRBJ1-1, the V gene TRBV5-1; D remains ambiguous. The V gene's germline CDR1 is SGHRS and CDR2 YFSETQ. This CDR3 region has 14 residues. V was cut by 2 bases and J by 1 base, with 9 bases left in between.